This entry lists 7 T cell receptor beta chains sequenced from one sample in a study of cytomegalovirus exposure and HLA in healthy donors. PCR was performed using 60 Vbeta and 13 Jbeta primers. The repertoire was sequenced with immunoSEQ multiplex PCR; TCRdb's copy has only in-frame clones and lacks some. The sample shows about 160,000 clones, less than 85% of them seen only once. The sample comprised PBMCs. All receptors derive from a man aged 60 to 75 in good health and CMV-seronegative.

This rearrangement joins TRBV4-3 to TRBJ2-7; 9 bases match TRBD2. This CDR3 spans 16 amino acids. Losses at the gene ends were 1 base for V and 2 bases for J; bases not matched to a gene: 6. In germline, CDR1 is LGHNA, CDR2 YSLEER. The CDR3 nucleotides read TGCGCCAGCAGCCAAGCGGTGGCGGGAGGGCCCTACGAGCAGTACTTC. Protein product: CASSQAVAGGPYEQYF.

The V and J genes are TRBV6-5 and TRBJ2-5; 10 nucleotides agree with TRBD1. The CDR3 covers 16 residues. V shed 4 bases, J shed 0 bases, and the junction held 5 bases outside the gene matches. CDR1 is MNHEY, CDR2 SVGAGI, per germline. The chain's CDR3 is CASSWTGQGNQETQYF. The DNA of the CDR3 is TGTGCCAGCAGTTGGACGGGACAGGGGAACCAAGAGACCCAGTACTTC.

This chain uses TRBV5-1 with TRBJ2-2, with TRBD2 matching 7 bases. CDR3 length equals 18 residues. Germline V gene data show CDR1 as SGHRS and CDR2 as YFSETQ. V was clipped by 2 bases and J by 0 bases; unmatched bases: 10. The CDR3: CASSLAGWERPNTGELFF. DNA of the CDR3: TGCGCCAGCAGCTTAGCGGGGTGGGAGAGACCGAACACCGGGGAGCTGTTTTTT.

This clone was seen a single time. This chain links TRBV7-2 with TRBJ2-1; TRBD2 matches 7 bases. Germline assignment: CDR1 SGHTA and CDR2 FQGNSA. The V gene end was trimmed by 5 bases and the J gene end by 4 bases; junction bases not matched to a gene: 11. CDR3 length: 16 residues. This chain's CDR3 is CASSPALAVYYNEQFF. The CDR3 DNA reads as TGTGCCAGCAGCCCCGCCCTAGCGGTTTATTACAATGAGCAGTTCTTC.

This clone was counted a single time. The CDR3 DNA reads as TGTGCCAGCAGCTTTCAAGCGGGGGCTACCGGGGAGCTGTTTTTT. Protein product: CASSFQAGATGELFF. The gene calls are TRBV7-2 and TRBJ2-2; 8 nucleotides match TRBD2. Germline V gene sequence: CDR1 SGHTA, CDR2 FQGNSA. The CDR3 consists of 15 residues. Trimming at V came to 3 bases and at J to 5 bases, leaving 5 bases not matched to a gene. The variable domain in full, completed from reference TRBV7-2 and TRBJ2-2, reads GAGVSQSPSNKVTEKGKDVELRCDPISGHTALYWYRQSLGQGLEFLIYFQGNSAPDKSGLPSDRFSAERTGGSVSTLTIQRTQQEDSAVYLCASSFQAGATGELFFGEGSRLTVL.

The CDR3 reads CASSYSVQNGNTIYF. CDR3 nucleotides: TGTGCCAGCAGTTACTCTGTCCAGAACGGAAACACCATATATTTT. This chain links TRBV6-5 with TRBJ1-3, with D uncertain. Trimming took 0 bases from V and 4 from J, leaving 10 bases between them. CDR1 is MNHEY and CDR2 is SVGAGI in the germline V gene. The CDR3 runs 15 residues.

This sequence joins TRBV19 and TRBJ1-1, with no clear D. V lost 10 bases and J lost 7, with 16 bases in between. The CDR3 is 12 residues long. Germline V gene sequence: CDR1 LNHDA, CDR2 SQIVND (reference sequence). CDR3: CATSPRQSEAFF. The CDR3 region has the DNA TGTGCCACATCCCCGAGGCAGAGTGAAGCTTTCTTT.